This passage covers 18 T cell receptor beta chains from one sample sequenced in a study of vaccination and CD4 T cells after COVID-19. An Oncomine TCR Beta short-read assay was used to sequence the DNA from cultured CD4+ T cells. Genomic DNA extraction was carried out from cultured CD4+ T cells. TCRdb re-called the PCR reads with MiXCR, one entry per CDR3 protein. The table records 6,500 to 8,000 distinct CDR3 sequences, 35% of them present only once. Antigens for these TCRs are unknown. This sample's treatment: approximately nine-day PBMC culture with coronavirus spike peptide pools or control peptides (ViraFEST assay). Gathered ahead of the COVID-19 pandemic (2011-2018) were the CD4+ T cells of the unexposed donor. The sequenced sample consisted of CD4+ T cells from blood, cultured in vitro. These receptors were taken from a human donor in good health.

In its sample, this clonotype was seen a few times. CDR3 in DNA: TGTGCCAGCAGAAAAGGGGACGGAGTCTACGAGCAGTACTTC. It encodes CASRKGDGVYEQYF. The chain is built from TRBV6-1 and TRBJ2-7; perhaps D is TRBD1 or TRBD2 (5 bases each). The germline gives CDR1 MNHNS, CDR2 SASEGT. Trimming shortened V by 6 bases and J by 3 bases, and 15 bases separated the two germline ends. The CDR3 spans 14 residues.

A note on this clonotype: One end of the junction is discordant with germline, which a read error may explain. The V and J genes are TRBV6-1 and TRBJ2-7; TRBD2 matches at 7 bases. Germline CDR1 MNHNS, CDR2 SASEGT. CDR3 size: 14 residues. CDR3 sequence: CASSQAGYGYEQYF. The CDR3 nucleotides are TGTGCCAGCAGTCAAGCGGGATACGGGTACGAGCAGTACTTC.

The chain joins TRBV6-1 to TRBJ2-7; D is unclear. CDR3 length: 10 residues. V was shortened by 6 bases and J by 4 bases, with 4 bases between the two germline ends. Germline V gives CDR1 MNHNS, CDR2 SASEGT. The CDR3 region has the DNA TGTGCCAGCAGCGAGTACGAGCAGTACTTC. Translating it yields CASSEYEQYF.

Notes on this clonotype: One end of the junction does not line up with germline, which may come from a read error. The chain couples TRBV24-1 to TRBJ2-3; 7 nucleotides agree with TRBD1. The V gene's germline CDR1 is KGHDR and CDR2 SFDVKD. The CDR3 is 15 residues long. The CDR3 DNA follows: TGTGTCACCAGTGACCCCGACAGGGTTGGAGATACGCAGTATTTT. Translation: CVTSDPDRVGDTQYF.

V and J are TRBV5-4 and TRBJ2-7, with D unclear. There are 15 residues in the CDR3. Germline assignment: CDR1 SGHNT and CDR2 YYREEE (reference sequence). V was pared by 0 bases and J by 0 bases, with 10 bases between. The DNA of the CDR3 is TGTGCCAGCAGCTTGGATGCAGTCAGCTCCTACGAGCAGTACTTC. Its translation: CASSLDAVSSYEQYF.

The chain couples TRBV25-1 to TRBJ2-7; D might be TRBD2 (5 bases). This CDR3 comprises 14 residues. The germline gives CDR1 MGHDK, CDR2 SYGVNS. V dropped 7 bases and J dropped 2 bases, with 15 bases sitting between them. In nucleotides, the CDR3 is TGTGCCAGCACTCCAACTAGTTCCGCCTACGAGCAGTACTTC. It yields the protein CASTPTSSAYEQYF.

The rearrangement uses TRBV27 and TRBJ2-1; 8 bases are a match to TRBD2. The germline V gene has CDR1 MNHEY and CDR2 SMNVEV (reference sequence). V shed 9 bases, J shed 2 bases, and the junction held 12 bases outside the gene matches. This CDR3 is 16 amino acids long. The DNA for the CDR3 is TGTGCCAGTACCTCCGCGGGAGGTTTAACCTACAATGAGCAGTTCTTC. Translating gives CASTSAGGLTYNEQFF.

The V gene is TRBV18, the J gene TRBJ1-1; D is unresolved. This CDR3 is built from 16 residues. Deletions cut 3 bases from V and 0 bases from J, with 14 bases between. Germline loops: CDR1 KGHSH, CDR2 LQKENI. CDR3 protein: CASSPYGASMNTEAFF. CDR3 DNA: TGTGCCAGCTCACCTTATGGTGCGTCGATGAACACTGAAGCTTTCTTT.

In DNA form, the CDR3 reads TGCAGTGCTACCAGCGAATGGGAGACCCAGTACTTC. It specifies CSATSEWETQYF. The chain uses TRBV20-1 and TRBJ2-5; D gene unclear. V lost 4 bases to trimming and J lost 5 bases, with 11 bases between them. The CDR3 loop spans 12 amino acids. Per the germline V gene, CDR1 is DFQATT and CDR2 is SNEGSKA (reference sequence).

V gene TRBV28 combines with J gene TRBJ1-5, with TRBD1 as a possible D gene (6 bases). V lost 6 bases and J lost 5, with 20 bases in between. Germline V gives CDR1 MDHEN, CDR2 SYDVKM. The CDR3 spans 16 residues. The CDR3 loop is CASSLAFWGGDQPQHF. DNA for the CDR3: TGTGCCAGCAGCCTTGCGTTTTGGGGGGGCGATCAGCCCCAGCATTTT. Drawing the rest from reference TRBV28 and TRBJ1-5, the complete variable domain is DVKVTQSSRYLVKRTGEKVFLECVQDMDHENMFWYRQDPGLGLRLIYFSYDVKMKEKGDIPEGYSVSREKKERFSLILESASTNQTSMYLCASSLAFWGGDQPQHFGDGTRLSIL.

This sequence joins TRBV6-2 or TRBV6-3 and TRBJ2-7, with 8 bases identical to TRBD1. CDR3 length: 14 amino acids. Germline-derived CDR1 and CDR2 are MNHEY and SVGEGT. J was trimmed by 6 bases and V by 4 bases; bases with no gene match: 8. CDR3 amino acids: CASSSGQGNGEQYF. CDR3 nucleotide sequence: TGTGCCAGCAGTTCCGGACAGGGCAATGGCGAGCAGTACTTC.

The rearrangement joins TRBV4-3 to TRBJ1-1; D uncertain. The CDR3 extends over 13 amino acids. V was clipped by 1 base and J by 1 base, with 4 bases between them. Germline V CDR1 and CDR2: LGHNA, YSLEER. The DNA for the CDR3 is TGCGCCAGCAGCCAAGGACCGAACACTGAAGCTTTCTTT. Translation gives CASSQGPNTEAFF.

This clonotype turned up a few times. The V call is TRBV10-3, the J call TRBJ2-3; either TRBD1 or TRBD2 may supply D (5 bases each). The CDR3 consists of 15 residues. Germline V gene lookup returns CDR1 ENHRY and CDR2 SYGVKD. The V gene lost 3 bases and the J gene lost 2 bases, with 12 bases spanning the gap. CDR3 DNA: TGTGCCATCAGTGATCCCCAGGGACCCACAGATACGCAGTATTTT. It codes for CAISDPQGPTDTQYF.

This chain connects TRBV12-3 or TRBV12-4 to TRBJ1-5; TRBD1 agrees at 8 bases. The CDR3 extends over 14 amino acids. J was trimmed by 6 bases and V by 7 bases; bases with no gene match: 8. Written as DNA, the CDR3 is TGTGCCAGCACCATGGGACAGGAAAGTCAGCCCCAGCATTTT. Translated, it gives CASTMGQESQPQHF.

V usage is TRBV7-6 and J usage is TRBJ1-2; D unclear. The CDR3 sequence is 13 residues long. The V and J ends lost 0 bases and 4 bases respectively, with 6 bases between them. Germline CDR1 SGHVS, CDR2 FNYEAQ. The CDR3 DNA reads as TGTGCCAGCAGCTTAGCGGAAGGCTATGGCTACACCTTC. This translates into CASSLAEGYGYTF.

Here the CDR3 DNA reads TGTGCCAGCAGAAGGACAGGGCGGAACACTGAAGCTTTCTTT. Encoded protein: CASRRTGRNTEAFF. J is TRBJ1-1 and V is TRBV12-3 or TRBV12-4, with 8 bases fitting TRBD1. The CDR3 spans 14 residues. Trimming cost V 6 bases and J 1 base; bases outside gene matches: 4.

The chain uses TRBV27 and TRBJ1-2; tentative D call: TRBD1 (5 bases). V dropped 6 bases and J dropped 7 bases, with 12 bases sitting between them. There are 12 residues in the CDR3. Germline-derived CDR1 and CDR2 are MNHEY and SMNVEV (reference sequence). The CDR3 region is CASRGDSAGYTF. DNA of the CDR3: TGTGCCAGCAGGGGGGATTCGGCTGGCTACACCTTC.

This sequence joins TRBV2 and TRBJ2-7, with TRBD1 identical over 8 bases. V lost 5 bases to trimming and J lost 5 bases; unmatched junction nucleotides: 5. CDR1 and CDR2 from the germline V gene are SNHLY and FYNNEI. The CDR3 length is 13 residues. DNA for the CDR3: TGTGCCAGCAGTCGGGACAGGCGGAACGAGCAGTACTTC. It is translated as CASSRDRRNEQYF.